The text below deals with one TCR beta chain. V lost 9 bases, J lost 8 bases, and 15 bases lay in between. Germline V gives CDR1 KGHDR, CDR2 SFDVKD. The CDR3 spans 12 residues. TCRdb keeps only in-frame clones here, not all; method: immunoSEQ multiplex PCR. The table includes 100,000 to 150,000 clones, approximately 81% detected once. This record comes from a study of blood T cell repertoires in COVID-19. The specimen was peripheral blood. The chain combines TRBV24-1 with TRBJ1-2, with D unresolved. This TCR was sampled from a woman between 25 and 40 years old who had recovered from COVID-19. The DNA of the CDR3 is TGTGCCACCGGCCTCAACTCGGGAGGCTACACCTTC. Translation: CATGLNSGGYTF.